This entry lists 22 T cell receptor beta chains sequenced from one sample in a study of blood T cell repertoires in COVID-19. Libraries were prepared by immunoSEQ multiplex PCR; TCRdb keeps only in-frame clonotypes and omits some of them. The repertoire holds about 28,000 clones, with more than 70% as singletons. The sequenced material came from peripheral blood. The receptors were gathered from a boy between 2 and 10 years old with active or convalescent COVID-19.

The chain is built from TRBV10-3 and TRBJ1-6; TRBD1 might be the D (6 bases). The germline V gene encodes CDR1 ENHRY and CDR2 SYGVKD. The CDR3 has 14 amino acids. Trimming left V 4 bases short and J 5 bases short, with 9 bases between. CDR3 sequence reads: CAISVGQNNSPLHF. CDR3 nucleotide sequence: TGTGCCATCAGTGTCGGACAGAATAATTCACCCCTCCACTTT.

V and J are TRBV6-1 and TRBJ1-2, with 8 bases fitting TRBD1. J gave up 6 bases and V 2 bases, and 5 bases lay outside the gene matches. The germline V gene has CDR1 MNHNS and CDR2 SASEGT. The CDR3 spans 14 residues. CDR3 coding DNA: TGTGCCAGCAGTGAAAGGACAGGGATGGATGGCTACACCTTC. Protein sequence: CASSERTGMDGYTF.

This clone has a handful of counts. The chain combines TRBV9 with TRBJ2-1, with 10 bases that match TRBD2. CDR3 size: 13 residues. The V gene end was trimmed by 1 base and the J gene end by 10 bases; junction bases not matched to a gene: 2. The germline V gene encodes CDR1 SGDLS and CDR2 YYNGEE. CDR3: CASSVIAGGEQFF. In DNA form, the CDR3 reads TGTGCCAGCAGCGTAATAGCGGGAGGAGAGCAGTTCTTC.

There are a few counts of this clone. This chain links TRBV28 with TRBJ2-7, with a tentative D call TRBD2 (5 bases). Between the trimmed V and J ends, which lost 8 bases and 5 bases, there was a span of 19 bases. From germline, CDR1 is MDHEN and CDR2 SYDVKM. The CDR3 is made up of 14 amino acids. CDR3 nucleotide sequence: TGTGCCAGCTGCACGGGAACGGTCGCCCACGAGCAGTACTTC. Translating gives CASCTGTVAHEQYF.

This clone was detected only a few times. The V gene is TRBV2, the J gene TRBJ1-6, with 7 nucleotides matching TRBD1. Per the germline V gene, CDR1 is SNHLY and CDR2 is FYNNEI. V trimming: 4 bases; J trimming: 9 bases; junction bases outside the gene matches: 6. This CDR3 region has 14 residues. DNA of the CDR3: TGTGCCAGCAGTGGCCGGGACAGAGGTTCACCCCTCCACTTT. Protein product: CASSGRDRGSPLHF.

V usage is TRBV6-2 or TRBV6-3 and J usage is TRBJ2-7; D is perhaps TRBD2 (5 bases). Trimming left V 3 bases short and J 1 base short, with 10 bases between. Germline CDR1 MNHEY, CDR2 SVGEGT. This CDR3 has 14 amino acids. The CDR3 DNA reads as TGTGCCAGCAGTTATGAAGAGCGGTCCTACGAGCAGTACTTC. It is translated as CASSYEERSYEQYF.

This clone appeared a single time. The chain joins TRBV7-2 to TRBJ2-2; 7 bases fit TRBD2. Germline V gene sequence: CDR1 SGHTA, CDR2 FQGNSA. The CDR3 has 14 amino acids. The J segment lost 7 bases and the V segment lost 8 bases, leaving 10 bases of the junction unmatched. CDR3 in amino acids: CASGTTKRHGELFF. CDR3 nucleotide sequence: TGTGCCAGCGGGACTACGAAGCGTCACGGGGAGCTGTTTTTT.

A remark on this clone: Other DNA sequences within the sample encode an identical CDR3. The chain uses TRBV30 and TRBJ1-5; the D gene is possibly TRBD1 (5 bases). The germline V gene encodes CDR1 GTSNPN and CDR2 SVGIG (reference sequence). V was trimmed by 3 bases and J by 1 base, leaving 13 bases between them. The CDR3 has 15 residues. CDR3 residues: CAWSLGGSSNQPQHF. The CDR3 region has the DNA TGTGCCTGGAGCCTGGGGGGGTCAAGCAATCAGCCCCAGCATTTT.

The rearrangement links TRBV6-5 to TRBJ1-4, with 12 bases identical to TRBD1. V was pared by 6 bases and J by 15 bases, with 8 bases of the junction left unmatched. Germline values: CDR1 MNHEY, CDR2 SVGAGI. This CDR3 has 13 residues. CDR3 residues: CASRGQGAPQVFF. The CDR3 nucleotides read TGTGCCAGCAGGGGACAGGGGGCGCCCCAAGTGTTTTTT.

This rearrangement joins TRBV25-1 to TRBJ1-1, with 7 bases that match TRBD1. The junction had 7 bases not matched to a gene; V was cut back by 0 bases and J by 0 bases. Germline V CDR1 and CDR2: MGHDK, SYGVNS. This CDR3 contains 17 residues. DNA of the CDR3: TGTGCCAGCAGTGAATACCACATAGGGGGCCTGAACACTGAAGCTTTCTTT. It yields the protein CASSEYHIGGLNTEAFF.

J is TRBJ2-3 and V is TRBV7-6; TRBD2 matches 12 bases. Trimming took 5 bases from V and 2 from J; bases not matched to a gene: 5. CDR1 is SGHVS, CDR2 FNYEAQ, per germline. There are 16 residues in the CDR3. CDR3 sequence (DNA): TGTGCCAGCAGCCCTCGACTAGCGGGAGCCACAGATACGCAGTATTTT. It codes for CASSPRLAGATDTQYF.

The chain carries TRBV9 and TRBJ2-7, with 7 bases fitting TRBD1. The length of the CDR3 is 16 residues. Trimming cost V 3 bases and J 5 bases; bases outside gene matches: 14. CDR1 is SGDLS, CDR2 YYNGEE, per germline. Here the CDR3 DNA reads TGTGCCAGCAGCGACGGACCTCCCACAGGGGTCAACGAGCAGTACTTC. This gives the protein CASSDGPPTGVNEQYF.

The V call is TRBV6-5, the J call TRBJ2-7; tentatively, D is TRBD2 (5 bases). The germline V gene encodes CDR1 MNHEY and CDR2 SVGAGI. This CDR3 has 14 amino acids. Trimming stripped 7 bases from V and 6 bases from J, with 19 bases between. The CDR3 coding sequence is TGTGCCAGCACTCCAAGCGGCAGGTTGGGCGAGCAGTACTTC. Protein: CASTPSGRLGEQYF.

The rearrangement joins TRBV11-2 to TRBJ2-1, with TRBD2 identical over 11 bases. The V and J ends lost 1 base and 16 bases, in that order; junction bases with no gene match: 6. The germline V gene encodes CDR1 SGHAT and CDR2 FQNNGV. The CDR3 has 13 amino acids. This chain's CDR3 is CASSLGGTSGVFF. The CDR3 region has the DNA TGTGCCAGCAGCTTAGGCGGGACTAGCGGCGTTTTCTTC.

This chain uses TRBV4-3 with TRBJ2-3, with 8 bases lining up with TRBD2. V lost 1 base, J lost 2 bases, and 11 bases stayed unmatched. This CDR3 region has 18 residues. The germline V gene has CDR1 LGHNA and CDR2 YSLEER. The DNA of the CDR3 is TGCGCCAGCAGCCAAGTTAGCGGGGAGGAAGGGGACACAGATACGCAGTATTTT. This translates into CASSQVSGEEGDTDTQYF.

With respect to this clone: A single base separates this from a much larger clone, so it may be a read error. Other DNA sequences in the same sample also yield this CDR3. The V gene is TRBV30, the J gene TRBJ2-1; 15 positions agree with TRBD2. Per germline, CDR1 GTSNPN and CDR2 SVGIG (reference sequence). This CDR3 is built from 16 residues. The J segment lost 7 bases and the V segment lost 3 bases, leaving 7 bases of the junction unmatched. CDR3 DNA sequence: TGTGCCTGGAGCACTCAGGGGACTAGCGGGAGGAATGAGCAGTTCTTC. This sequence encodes CAWSTQGTSGRNEQFF.

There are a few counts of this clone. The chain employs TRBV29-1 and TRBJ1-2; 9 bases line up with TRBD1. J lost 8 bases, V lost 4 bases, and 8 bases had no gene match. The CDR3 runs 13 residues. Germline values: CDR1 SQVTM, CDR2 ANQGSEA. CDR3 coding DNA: TGCAGCGTTGTGGGGACAGGGAACGCCGGCTACACCTTC. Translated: CSVVGTGNAGYTF. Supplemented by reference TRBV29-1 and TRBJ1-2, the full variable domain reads SAVISQKPSRDICQRGTSLTIQCQVDSQVTMMFWYRQQPGQSLTLIATANQGSEATYESGFVIDKFPISRPNLTFSTLTVSNMSPEDSSIYLCSVVGTGNAGYTFGSGTRLTVV.

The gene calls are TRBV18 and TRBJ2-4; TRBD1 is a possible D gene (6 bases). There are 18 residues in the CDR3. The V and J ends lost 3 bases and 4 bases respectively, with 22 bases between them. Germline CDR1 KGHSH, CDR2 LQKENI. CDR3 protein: CASSPRLETGSKKNIQYF. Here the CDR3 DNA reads TGTGCCAGCTCACCGCGTTTGGAAACAGGGTCTAAGAAAAACATTCAGTACTTC.

CDR3 sequence: CASRGTGGEQYF. CDR3 DNA sequence: TGTGCCAGCAGAGGGACAGGGGGCGAGCAGTACTTC. The V and J genes are TRBV27 and TRBJ2-7; 11 positions match TRBD1. The ends lost 6 bases at V and 6 bases at J; junction bases unmatched: 1. CDR1 is MNHEY and CDR2 is SMNVEV in the germline V gene (reference sequence). There are 12 residues in the CDR3.

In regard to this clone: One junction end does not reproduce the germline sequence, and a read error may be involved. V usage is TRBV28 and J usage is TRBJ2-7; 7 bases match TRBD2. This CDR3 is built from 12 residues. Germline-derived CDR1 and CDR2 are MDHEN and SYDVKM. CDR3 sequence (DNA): TGTGCCAGCAGTTTAGGGACTAACACACAAGAATTC. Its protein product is CASSLGTNTQEF. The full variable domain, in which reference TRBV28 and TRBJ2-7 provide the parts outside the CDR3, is DVKVTQSSRYLVKRTGEKVFLECVQDMDHENMFWYRQDPGLGLRLIYFSYDVKMKEKGDIPEGYSVSREKKERFSLILESASTNQTSMYLCASSLGTNTQEFGPGTRLTVT.

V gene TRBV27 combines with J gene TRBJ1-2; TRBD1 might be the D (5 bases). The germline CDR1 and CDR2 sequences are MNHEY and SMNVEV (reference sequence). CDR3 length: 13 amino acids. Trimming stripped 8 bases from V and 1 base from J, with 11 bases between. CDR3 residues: CASGSGDNYGYTF. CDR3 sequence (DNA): TGTGCCAGCGGCTCGGGGGATAACTATGGCTACACCTTC.

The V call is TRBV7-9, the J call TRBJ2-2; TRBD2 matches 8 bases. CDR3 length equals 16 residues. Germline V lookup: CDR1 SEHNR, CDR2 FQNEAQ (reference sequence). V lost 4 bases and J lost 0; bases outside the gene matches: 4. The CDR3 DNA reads TGTGCCAGCAGCTGGGGCGGGGGGACGAACACCGGGGAGCTGTTTTTT. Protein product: CASSWGGGTNTGELFF.